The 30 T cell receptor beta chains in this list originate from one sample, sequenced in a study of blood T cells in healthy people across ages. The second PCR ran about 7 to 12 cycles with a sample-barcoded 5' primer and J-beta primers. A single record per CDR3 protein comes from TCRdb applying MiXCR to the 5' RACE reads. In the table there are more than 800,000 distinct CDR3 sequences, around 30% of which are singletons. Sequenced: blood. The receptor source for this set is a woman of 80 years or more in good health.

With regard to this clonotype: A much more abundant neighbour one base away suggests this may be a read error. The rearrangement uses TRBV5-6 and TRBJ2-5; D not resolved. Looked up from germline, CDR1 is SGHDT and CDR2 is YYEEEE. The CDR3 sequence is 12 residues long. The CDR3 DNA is TGTGCCAACAGCATAATTCAAGAGACCCAGTACTTC. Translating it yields CANSIIQETQYF.

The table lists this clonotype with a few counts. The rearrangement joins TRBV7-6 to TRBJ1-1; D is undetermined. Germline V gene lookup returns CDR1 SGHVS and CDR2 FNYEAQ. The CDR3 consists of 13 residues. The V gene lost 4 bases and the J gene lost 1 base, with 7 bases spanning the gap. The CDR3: CASSSNKNTEAFF. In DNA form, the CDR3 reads TGTGCCAGCAGCTCAAACAAGAACACTGAAGCTTTCTTT.

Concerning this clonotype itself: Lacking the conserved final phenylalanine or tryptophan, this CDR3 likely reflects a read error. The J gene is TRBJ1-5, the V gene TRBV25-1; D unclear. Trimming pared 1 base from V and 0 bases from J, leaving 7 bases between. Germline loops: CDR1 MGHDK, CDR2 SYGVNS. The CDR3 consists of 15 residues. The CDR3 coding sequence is TGTGCCAGCAGTGAATCGGGGTATAGCAATCAGCCCCAGCATTTG. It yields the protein CASSESGYSNQPQHL.

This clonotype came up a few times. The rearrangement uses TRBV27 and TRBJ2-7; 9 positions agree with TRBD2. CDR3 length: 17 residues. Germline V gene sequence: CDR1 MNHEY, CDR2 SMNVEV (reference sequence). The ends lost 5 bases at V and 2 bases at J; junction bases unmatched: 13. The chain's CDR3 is CASSVRWLAGIPYEQYF. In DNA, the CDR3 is TGTGCCAGCAGTGTACGGTGGCTAGCGGGGATACCCTACGAGCAGTACTTC.

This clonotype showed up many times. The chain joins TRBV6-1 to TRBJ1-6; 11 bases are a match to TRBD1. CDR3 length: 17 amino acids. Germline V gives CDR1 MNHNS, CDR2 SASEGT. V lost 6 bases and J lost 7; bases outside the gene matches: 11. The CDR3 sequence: CASRAAGQGAWNSPLHF. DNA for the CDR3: TGTGCCAGCAGAGCAGCTGGACAGGGGGCATGGAATTCACCCCTCCACTTT.

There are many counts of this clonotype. The CDR3 DNA sequence: TGCGCCAGCAGCTGGGGCCCGGGAGAGGATACGCAGTATTTT. Encoded protein: CASSWGPGEDTQYF. This chain connects TRBV5-1 to TRBJ2-3; D is possibly TRBD2 (6 bases). CDR3 length: 14 residues. The V end was cut by 3 bases, the J end by 6 bases, with 14 bases between. The germline V gene has CDR1 SGHRS and CDR2 YFSETQ.

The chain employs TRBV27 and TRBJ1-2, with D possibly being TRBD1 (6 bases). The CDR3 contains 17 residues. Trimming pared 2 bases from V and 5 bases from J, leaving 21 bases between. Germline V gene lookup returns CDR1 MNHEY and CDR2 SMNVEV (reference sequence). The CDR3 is CASSLRGMADGTYGYTF. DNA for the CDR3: TGTGCCAGCAGTTTAAGAGGAATGGCTGATGGGACATATGGCTACACCTTC.

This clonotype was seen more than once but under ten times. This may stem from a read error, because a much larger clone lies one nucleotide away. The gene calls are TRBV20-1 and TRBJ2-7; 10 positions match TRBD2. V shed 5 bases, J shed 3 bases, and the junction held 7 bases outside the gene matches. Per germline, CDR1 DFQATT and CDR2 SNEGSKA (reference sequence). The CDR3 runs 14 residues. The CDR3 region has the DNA TGCAGTGCTCAACGAGCGGGGGGGCTCTACGAGCAGTACTTC. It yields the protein CSAQRAGGLYEQYF.

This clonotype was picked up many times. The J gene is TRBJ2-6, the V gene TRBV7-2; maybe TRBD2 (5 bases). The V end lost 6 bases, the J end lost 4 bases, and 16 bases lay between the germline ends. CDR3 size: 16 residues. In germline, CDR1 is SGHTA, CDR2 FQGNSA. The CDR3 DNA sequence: TGTGCCAGCAGTCCCCCTGGAGGCTGGGGGGCCAACGTCCTGACTTTC. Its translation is CASSPPGGWGANVLTF.

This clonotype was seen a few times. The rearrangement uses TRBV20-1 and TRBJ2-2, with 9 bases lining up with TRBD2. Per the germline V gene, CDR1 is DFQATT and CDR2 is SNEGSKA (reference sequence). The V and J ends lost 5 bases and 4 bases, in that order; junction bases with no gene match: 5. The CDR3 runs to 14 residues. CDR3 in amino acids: CSARLAGVTGELFF. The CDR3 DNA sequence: TGCAGTGCTCGGTTAGCGGGGGTCACCGGGGAGCTGTTTTTT.

DNA of the CDR3: TGCAGTGCTAGAGGAACAGGGGTTATGAGCAATCAGCCCCAGCATTTT. Encoded protein: CSARGTGVMSNQPQHF. The chain couples TRBV20-1 to TRBJ1-5; 7 bases map to TRBD1. The CDR3 extends over 16 amino acids. Germline V lookup: CDR1 DFQATT, CDR2 SNEGSKA (reference sequence). After removal of 1 base from V and 1 base from J, the junction contained 7 bases not matched to a gene.

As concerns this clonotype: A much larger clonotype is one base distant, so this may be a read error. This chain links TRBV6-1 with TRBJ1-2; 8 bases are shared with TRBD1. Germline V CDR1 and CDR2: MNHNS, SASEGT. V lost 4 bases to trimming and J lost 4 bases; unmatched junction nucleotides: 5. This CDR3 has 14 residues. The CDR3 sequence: CASSGAGGPYGYTF. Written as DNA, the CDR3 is TGTGCCAGCAGTGGGGCAGGGGGCCCCTATGGCTACACCTTC.

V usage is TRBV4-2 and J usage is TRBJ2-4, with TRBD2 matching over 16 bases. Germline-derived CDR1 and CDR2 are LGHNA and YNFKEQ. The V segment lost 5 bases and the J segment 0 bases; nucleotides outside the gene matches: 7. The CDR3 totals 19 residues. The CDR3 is CASSFGTSGGALAKNIQYF. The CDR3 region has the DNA TGTGCCAGCAGCTTTGGGACTAGCGGGGGGGCCTTAGCCAAAAACATTCAGTACTTC.

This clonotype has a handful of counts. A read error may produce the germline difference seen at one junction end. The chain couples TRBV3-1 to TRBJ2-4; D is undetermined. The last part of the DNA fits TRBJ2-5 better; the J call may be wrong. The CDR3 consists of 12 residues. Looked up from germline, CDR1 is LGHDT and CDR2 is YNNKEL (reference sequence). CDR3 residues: CAGSQTKETQYF. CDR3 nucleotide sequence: TGTGCCGGCAGCCAAACTAAAGAGACCCAGTACTTC.

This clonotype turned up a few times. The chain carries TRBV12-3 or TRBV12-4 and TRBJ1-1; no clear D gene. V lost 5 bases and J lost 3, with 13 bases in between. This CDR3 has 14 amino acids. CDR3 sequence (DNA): TGTGCCAGCAGTCCCTATAATGACGACACTGAAGCTTTCTTT. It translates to CASSPYNDDTEAFF.

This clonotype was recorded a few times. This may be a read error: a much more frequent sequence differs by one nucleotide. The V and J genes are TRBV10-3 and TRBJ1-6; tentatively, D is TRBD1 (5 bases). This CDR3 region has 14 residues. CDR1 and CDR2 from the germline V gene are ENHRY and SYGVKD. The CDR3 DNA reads TGTGCCATCAACACAGGTGCCACTGATTCACCCCCCCACTTT. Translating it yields CAINTGATDSPPHF.

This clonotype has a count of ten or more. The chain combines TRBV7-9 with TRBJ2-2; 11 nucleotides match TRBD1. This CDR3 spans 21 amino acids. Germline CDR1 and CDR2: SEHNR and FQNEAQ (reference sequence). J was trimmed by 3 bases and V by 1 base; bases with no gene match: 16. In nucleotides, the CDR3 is TGTGCCAGCAGCTTAGATCCGCAAATACTCCCGGGACAGGGGGACACCGGGGAGCTGTTTTTT. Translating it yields CASSLDPQILPGQGDTGELFF.

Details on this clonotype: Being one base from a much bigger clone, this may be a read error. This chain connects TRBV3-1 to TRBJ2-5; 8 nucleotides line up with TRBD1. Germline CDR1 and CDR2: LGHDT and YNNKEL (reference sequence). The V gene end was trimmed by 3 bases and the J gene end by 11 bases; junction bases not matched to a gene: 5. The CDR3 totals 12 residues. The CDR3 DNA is TGTGCCAGCAGCCACCCACAGGGGGAGCAGTACTTC. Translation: CASSHPQGEQYF.

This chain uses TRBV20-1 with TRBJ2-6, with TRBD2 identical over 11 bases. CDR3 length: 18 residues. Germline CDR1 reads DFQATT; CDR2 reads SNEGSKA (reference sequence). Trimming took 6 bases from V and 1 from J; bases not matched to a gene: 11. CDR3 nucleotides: TGCAGTGCCCTTCGAACTAGCGGGAGACGGTCTGGGGCCAACGTCCTGACTTTC. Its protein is CSALRTSGRRSGANVLTF.

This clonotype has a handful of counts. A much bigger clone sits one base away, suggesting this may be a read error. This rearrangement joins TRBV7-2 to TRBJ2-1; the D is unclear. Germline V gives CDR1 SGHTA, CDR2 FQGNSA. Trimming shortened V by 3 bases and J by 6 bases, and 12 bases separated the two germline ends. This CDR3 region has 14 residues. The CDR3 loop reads CASSLGKGRNEQFF. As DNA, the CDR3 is TGTGCCAGCAGCTTGGGTAAGGGCCGCAATGAGCAGTTCTTC.

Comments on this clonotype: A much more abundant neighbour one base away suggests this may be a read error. The CDR3 nucleotides read TGTGCCAGCAGCTCAGACAGTTCCTCCTACAATGAGCAGTTCTTC. It encodes CASSSDSSSYNEQFF. The chain carries TRBV6-5 and TRBJ2-1, with a possible D match to TRBD1 (5 bases). Deletions cut 6 bases from V and 0 bases from J, with 12 bases between. This CDR3 has 15 residues. Per germline, CDR1 MNHEY and CDR2 SVGAGI.

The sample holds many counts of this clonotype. CDR3 in DNA: TGTGCCAGCCTAGCGGGGCCCCAAGAGACCCAGTACTTC. Its protein product is CASLAGPQETQYF. The chain combines TRBV28 with TRBJ2-5, with TRBD2 matching over 9 bases. V dropped 8 bases and J dropped 1; count of bases not matched to a gene: 2. Germline V CDR1 and CDR2: MDHEN, SYDVKM. The CDR3 runs to 13 residues.

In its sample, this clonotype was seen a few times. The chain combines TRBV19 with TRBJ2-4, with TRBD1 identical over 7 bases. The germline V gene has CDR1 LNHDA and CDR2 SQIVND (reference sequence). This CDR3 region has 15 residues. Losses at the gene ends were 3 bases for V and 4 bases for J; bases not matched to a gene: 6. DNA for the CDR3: TGTGCCAGTAGTATCCCAACGGGACAGAAAAACATTCAGTACTTC. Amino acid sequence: CASSIPTGQKNIQYF.

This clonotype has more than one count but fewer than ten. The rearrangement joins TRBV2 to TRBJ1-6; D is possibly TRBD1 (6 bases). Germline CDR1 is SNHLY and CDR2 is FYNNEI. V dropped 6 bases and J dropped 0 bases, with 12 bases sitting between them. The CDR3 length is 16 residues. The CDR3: CASRDRSSSYNSPLHF. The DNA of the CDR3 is TGTGCCAGCAGGGACAGATCGAGCTCCTATAATTCACCCCTCCACTTT.

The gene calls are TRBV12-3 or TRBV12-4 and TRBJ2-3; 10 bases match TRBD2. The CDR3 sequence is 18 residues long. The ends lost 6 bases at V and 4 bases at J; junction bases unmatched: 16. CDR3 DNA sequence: TGTGCCAGCAGCGGGCAGGCTAGCGGGGGAATTAGAGCAGATACGCAGTATTTT. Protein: CASSGQASGGIRADTQYF.

DNA for the CDR3: TGCAGTGCCCAACTCGGGGCAGGGGGTACTGAAGCTTTCTTT. Protein sequence: CSAQLGAGGTEAFF. V gene TRBV20-1 combines with J gene TRBJ1-1, with 7 bases matching TRBD1. CDR1 and CDR2 from the germline V gene are DFQATT and SNEGSKA (reference sequence). V dropped 6 bases and J dropped 5; count of bases not matched to a gene: 12. CDR3 length equals 14 residues.

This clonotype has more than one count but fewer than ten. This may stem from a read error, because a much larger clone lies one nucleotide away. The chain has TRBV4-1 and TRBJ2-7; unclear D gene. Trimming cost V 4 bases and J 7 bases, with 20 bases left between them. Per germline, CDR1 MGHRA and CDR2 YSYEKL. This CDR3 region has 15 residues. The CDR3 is CASSLGGQVYNEQYF. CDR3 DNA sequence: TGCGCCAGCAGCCTTGGTGGGCAGGTCTACAATGAGCAGTACTTC.

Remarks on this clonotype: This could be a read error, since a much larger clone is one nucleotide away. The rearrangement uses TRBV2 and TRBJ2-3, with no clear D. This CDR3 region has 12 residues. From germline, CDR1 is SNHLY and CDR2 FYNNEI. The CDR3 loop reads CVSSGGGDTQYF. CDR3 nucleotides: TGTGTCAGCAGTGGTGGTGGCGATACGCAGTATTTT.

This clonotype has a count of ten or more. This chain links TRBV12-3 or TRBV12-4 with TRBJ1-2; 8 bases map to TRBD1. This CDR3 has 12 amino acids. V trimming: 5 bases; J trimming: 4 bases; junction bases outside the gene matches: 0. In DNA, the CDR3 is TGTGCCAGCAGTCAGGGGGCCTATGGCTACACCTTC. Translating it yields CASSQGAYGYTF.

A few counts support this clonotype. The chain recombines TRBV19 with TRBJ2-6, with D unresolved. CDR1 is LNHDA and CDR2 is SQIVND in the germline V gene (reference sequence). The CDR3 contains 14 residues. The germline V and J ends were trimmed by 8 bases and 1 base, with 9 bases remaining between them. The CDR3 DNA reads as TGTGCCAGTTGGGGTGTGTCTGGGGCCAACGTCCTGACTTTC. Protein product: CASWGVSGANVLTF.